These T cell receptor beta chains were read from a single sample in a study of radiotherapy plus CTLA-4 blockade in lung cancer. The data were produced by immunoSEQ multiplex PCR, yet TCRdb's version contains in-frame clones alone and is incomplete. The sample gives over 80,000 clones, roughly four fifths of which show up once; 0.82% is in the top ten. Specimen: peripheral blood, collected from a patient treated with radiotherapy plus ipilimumab. The receptors were gathered from a human donor with non-small cell lung cancer who had stable disease on radiotherapy plus ipilimumab. Each CDR3 is given with its conserved first and last residue. D genes are given only for firm matches. Clone size is shown for a subset of rows, as once, few, many or a class of expanded clone.

j_gene	v_gene	d_gene	abundance	CDR3nt	CDR3aa
TRBJ1-1	TRBV18	TRBD1	NA	TGTGCCAGCTCACCGAGACAGGGTCGGTACACTGAAGCTTTCTTT	CASSPRQGRYTEAFF
TRBJ2-7	TRBV11-2	NA	NA	TGTGCCAGCAGCTTAGCAGGGGCCGAGCAGTACTTC	CASSLAGAEQYF
TRBJ1-6	TRBV5-4	NA	NA	TGTGCCAGCAGCCCCCAGGGCGTGGGTGGTTCACCCCTCCACTTT	CASSPQGVGGSPLHF
TRBJ2-1	TRBV7-9	NA	NA	TGTGCCAGCAGCCCTACCTACAATGAGCAGTTCTTC	CASSPTYNEQFF
TRBJ2-7	TRBV5-1	NA	few	TGCGCCAGCAGCCCCCGGACAGATGCCTACGAGCAGTACTTC	CASSPRTDAYEQYF
TRBJ2-7	TRBV9	NA	NA	TGTGCCAGCAGCGTAGACCCACAGGGAGCCTCCTACGAGCAGTACTTC	CASSVDPQGASYEQYF
TRBJ1-4	TRBV2	NA	NA	TGTGCCAGCAATCTTAATGAAAAACTGTTTTTT	CASNLNEKLFF
TRBJ2-2	TRBV19	NA	NA	TGTGCCAGTAGACGATCGGGACTGAACACCGGGGAGCTGTTTTTT	CASRRSGLNTGELFF
TRBJ2-3	TRBV7-3	TRBD1	NA	TGTGCCAGCAGCCCCATACAGGGGCTATCCACAGATACGCAGTATTTT	CASSPIQGLSTDTQYF
TRBJ1-5	TRBV11-2	NA	NA	TGTGCCAGCAGCCCTGACGGGAGAAATCAGCCCCAGCATTTT	CASSPDGRNQPQHF
TRBJ1-3	TRBV15	TRBD1	few	TGTGCCACCAGCAGAGGGGGACAGGGCTCTGGAAACACCATATATTTT	CATSRGGQGSGNTIYF
TRBJ1-5	TRBV7-9	NA	NA	TGTGCCAGCAGCCGCCCCAATCAGCCCCAGCATTTT	CASSRPNQPQHF
TRBJ2-3	TRBV5-4	TRBD2	NA	TGTGCCAGCAGCTTGGGACTAGCGGCCGGGACAGATACGCAGTATTTT	CASSLGLAAGTDTQYF
TRBJ2-4	TRBV2	TRBD1	NA	TGTGCCAGCGGACAGGAGCAAAACATTCAGTACTTC	CASGQEQNIQYF
TRBJ2-7	TRBV5-1	TRBD2	once	TGCGCCAGCAGCTTGCGGCCGGGACTAGCGGGAGGCCCCTCCTACGAGCAGTACTTC	CASSLRPGLAGGPSYEQYF
TRBJ1-1	TRBV6-1	TRBD1	NA	TGTGCCAGCAGTCCAGGGGGGGGCACGAGCACTGAAGCTTTCTTT	CASSPGGGTSTEAFF
TRBJ1-2	TRBV19	NA	once	TGTGCCAGCACCAGTAGAAGGAGCCTTAACTATGGCTACACCTTC	CASTSRRSLNYGYTF
TRBJ1-4	TRBV28	TRBD1	NA	TGTGCCAGCAGTTTAGGGGACAGGGTAAAACTGTTTTTT	CASSLGDRVKLFF
TRBJ1-1	TRBV7-9	TRBD1	NA	TGTGCCAGCAGCTTAACAGGGGTGAACACTGAAGCTTTCTTT	CASSLTGVNTEAFF
TRBJ1-5	TRBV7-2	TRBD1	NA	TGTGCCAGCAGCTCGGACAGGGTGAAGCCCCAGCATTTT	CASSSDRVKPQHF
TRBJ1-1	TRBV11-2	NA	once	TGTGCCAGCAGCTTAGACAAACAGGGCCTTCCCAACACTGAAGCTTTCTTT	CASSLDKQGLPNTEAFF
TRBJ2-3	TRBV19	NA	once	TGTGCCAGTTCTGAGACAGCGGACAGAAATACGCAGTATTTT	CASSETADRNTQYF
TRBJ2-7	TRBV5-1	TRBD1	NA	TGCGCCAGCAGTCAGACAGGGGTCCGCGAGCAGTACTTC	CASSQTGVREQYF
TRBJ2-3	TRBV14	NA	NA	TGTGCCAGCAGCCAAGATATTATAGCTTTGGCAGATACGCAGTATTTT	CASSQDIIALADTQYF
TRBJ2-2	TRBV28	NA	once	TGTGCCAGCAGCCACCCCCTTACCGGGGAGCTGTTTTTT	CASSHPLTGELFF
TRBJ2-7	TRBV7-6	TRBD2	NA	TGTGCCAGCAGCTTAGCGGGGACTAGCTACGAGCAGTACTTC	CASSLAGTSYEQYF
TRBJ2-7	TRBV11-2	TRBD2	NA	TGTGCCAGCAGCTTTGGGACTAGCTCCTACGAGCAGTACTTC	CASSFGTSSYEQYF
TRBJ1-5	TRBV28	NA	few	TGTGCCAGCAGCTCACCCAGGGCAGAGGGCAATCAGCCCCAGCATTTT	CASSSPRAEGNQPQHF
TRBJ1-5	TRBV6-1	TRBD1	NA	TGTGCCAGCAGACCCGGGACAGGGGGAGGTCAGCCCCAGCATTTT	CASRPGTGGGQPQHF
TRBJ1-2	TRBV4-1	TRBD1	NA	TGCGCCAGCAGCCAAGCGGTTGAGGGGGCTATCTGGGGCTACACCTTC	CASSQAVEGAIWGYTF
TRBJ2-5	TRBV20-1	NA	NA	TGCAGCCACGGAGAGACCCAGTACTTC	CSHGETQYF
TRBJ1-4	TRBV28	NA	NA	TGTGCCATTCCGGGTCCTGGTACAACTAATGAAAAACTGTTTTTT	CAIPGPGTTNEKLFF
TRBJ2-7	TRBV5-1	TRBD2	once	TGCGCCAGCAGCCTTAGGACTAGCAACGCCGAGCAGTACTTC	CASSLRTSNAEQYF
TRBJ1-1	TRBV27	NA	NA	TGTGCCAGCAGTTTCCAGGGGCAAGGCACTGAAGCTTTCTTT	CASSFQGQGTEAFF
TRBJ2-7	TRBV29-1	TRBD1	NA	TGCAGCGTTGTGAGGGGGCGGGCCGAGCAGTACTTC	CSVVRGRAEQYF
TRBJ1-5	TRBV7-2	TRBD1	NA	TGTGCCAGCAGCTTAGGTGGGGACAGGGGGAATCAGCCCCAGCATTTT	CASSLGGDRGNQPQHF
TRBJ2-7	TRBV10-3	TRBD1	NA	TGTGCCATCGGGACAGCCTCCTACGAGCAGTACTTC	CAIGTASYEQYF